This T cell receptor beta chain was profiled in a study of blood T cell repertoires in COVID-19. At the level of the study: Specimens from acute and convalescent COVID-19 originated in the United States, Italy and Spain.

In this sample, this clone turned up a few times. The CDR3 runs to 14 residues. With V trimmed by 4 bases and J by 1 base, 7 bases remained unmatched. The germline gives CDR1 SQVTM, CDR2 ANQGSEA. The data were produced by immunoSEQ multiplex PCR, yet TCRdb's version contains in-frame clones alone and is incomplete. The sample contains fewer than 150,000 clones, about 77% of which appear only once. The chain is built from TRBV29-1 and TRBJ2-7, with 7 bases lining up with TRBD2. Sequencing was done on a sample of peripheral blood. The receptor comes from an elderly man with acute or convalescent COVID-19. The CDR3 region is CSVGSSGHSYEQYF. Here the CDR3 DNA reads TGCAGCGTTGGTTCTAGCGGACATTCCTACGAGCAGTACTTC.